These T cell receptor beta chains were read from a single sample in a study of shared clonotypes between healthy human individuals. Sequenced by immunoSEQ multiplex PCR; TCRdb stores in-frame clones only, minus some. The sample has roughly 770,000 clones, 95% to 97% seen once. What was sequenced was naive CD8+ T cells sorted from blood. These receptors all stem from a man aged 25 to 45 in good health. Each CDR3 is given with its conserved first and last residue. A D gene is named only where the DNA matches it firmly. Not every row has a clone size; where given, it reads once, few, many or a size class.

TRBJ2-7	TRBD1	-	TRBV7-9	CASSYDATGAYEQYF	TGTGCCAGCAGCTACGACGCGACAGGGGCCTACGAGCAGTACTTC
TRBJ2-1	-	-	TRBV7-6	CASSLAPGARDYNEQFF	TGTGCCAGCAGCTTAGCACCGGGGGCGCGGGATTACAATGAGCAGTTCTTC
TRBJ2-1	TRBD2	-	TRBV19	CASSMRAGAEQFF	TGTGCCAGTAGTATGAGAGCGGGGGCTGAGCAGTTCTTC
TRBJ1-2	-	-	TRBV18	CASSETENYGYTF	TGTGCCAGCTCAGAGACAGAAAACTATGGCTACACCTTC
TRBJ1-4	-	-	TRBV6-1	CASSERPPGRANEKLFF	TGTGCCAGCAGTGAAAGACCCCCGGGACGGGCTAATGAAAAACTGTTTTTT
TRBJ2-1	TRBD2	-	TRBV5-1	CASSIGTSGYNEQFF	TGCGCCAGCAGCATCGGGACTAGCGGATACAATGAGCAGTTCTTC
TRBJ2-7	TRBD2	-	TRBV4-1	CASSQGGLGPSYEQYF	TGCGCCAGCAGCCAAGGGGGACTAGGCCCCTCCTACGAGCAGTACTTC
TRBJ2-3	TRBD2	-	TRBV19	CASSITSGSADTQYF	TGTGCCAGTAGTATCACTAGCGGGAGTGCAGATACGCAGTATTTT
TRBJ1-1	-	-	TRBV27	CASSSPVGKAMF	TGTGCCAGCAGTAGTCCCGTGGGGAAGGCAATGTTC
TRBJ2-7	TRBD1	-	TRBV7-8	CASRATGGSTYEQYF	TGTGCCAGCAGAGCAACAGGGGGCTCTACCTACGAGCAGTACTTC
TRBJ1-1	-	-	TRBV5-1	CASSEGTSLEAFF	TGCGCCAGCAGCGAAGGGACAAGCCTTGAAGCTTTCTTT
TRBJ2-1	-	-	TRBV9	CASSVMGNFIGNEQFF	TGTGCCAGCAGCGTAATGGGGAACTTTATTGGCAATGAGCAGTTCTTC
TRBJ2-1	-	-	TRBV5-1	CASSLKNLASYNEQFF	TGCGCCAGCAGCTTGAAAAACCTGGCCTCCTACAATGAGCAGTTCTTC
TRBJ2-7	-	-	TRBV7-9	CASSLGGRGEQYF	TGTGCCAGCAGCTTAGGAGGACGGGGCGAGCAGTACTTC
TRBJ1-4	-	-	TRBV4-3	CASSQESATNEKLFF	TGCGCCAGCAGCCAAGAGTCAGCAACTAATGAAAAACTGTTTTTT
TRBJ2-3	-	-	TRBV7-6	CASSLDRADTQYF	TGTGCCAGCAGCTTAGATCGAGCAGATACGCAGTATTTT
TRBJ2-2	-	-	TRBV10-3	CAIRARGIGGELFF	TGTGCCATCAGAGCCAGGGGTATCGGCGGGGAGCTGTTTTTT
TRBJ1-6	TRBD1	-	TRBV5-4	CASSLVGTASSYNSPLHF	TGTGCCAGCAGCTTGGTTGGGACAGCAAGCTCCTATAATTCACCCCTCCACTTT
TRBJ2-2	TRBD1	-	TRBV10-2	CASSRDRGAGELFF	TGCGCCAGCAGCCGGGACAGGGGTGCCGGGGAGCTGTTTTTT
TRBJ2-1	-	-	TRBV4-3	CASSQERSYNEQFF	TGCGCCAGCAGCCAAGAAAGATCCTACAATGAGCAGTTCTTC
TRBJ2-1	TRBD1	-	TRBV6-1	CAIVPGQGHNEQFF	TGTGCTATAGTACCGGGACAGGGACACAATGAGCAGTTCTTC
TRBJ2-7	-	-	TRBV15	CATSSERQSNYEQYF	TGTGCCACCAGCAGCGAAAGACAGAGTAACTACGAGCAGTACTTC
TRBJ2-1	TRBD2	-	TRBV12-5	CASALSTSGRAEQFF	TGTGCTAGTGCTCTATCGACTAGCGGGAGAGCGGAGCAGTTCTTC
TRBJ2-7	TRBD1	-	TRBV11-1	CASSGMGTGQFSYEQYF	TGTGCCAGCAGCGGGATGGGAACGGGACAGTTCTCCTACGAGCAGTACTTC
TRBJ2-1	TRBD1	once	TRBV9	CASSVEGQGASTASYNEQFF	TGTGCCAGCAGCGTAGAGGGACAGGGTGCTAGTACGGCTTCCTACAATGAGCAGTTCTTC
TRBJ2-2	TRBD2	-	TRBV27	CASSWLAGSPGELFF	TGTGCCAGCAGTTGGCTAGCGGGATCACCCGGGGAGCTGTTTTTT
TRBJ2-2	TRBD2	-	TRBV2	CASRAAGVSFGELFF	TGTGCCAGCAGGGCCGCGGGAGTGAGCTTCGGGGAGCTGTTTTTT
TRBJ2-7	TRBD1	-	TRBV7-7	CASSLGWGDRAYEQYF	TGTGCTAGCAGCTTAGGGTGGGGGGACAGGGCCTACGAGCAGTACTTC
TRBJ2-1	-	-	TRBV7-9	CASSRGTGENPGHEQFF	TGTGCCAGCAGCCGGGGGACTGGCGAAAACCCCGGGCATGAGCAGTTCTTC
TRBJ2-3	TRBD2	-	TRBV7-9	CASSLVAPLAGGYTDTQYF	TGTGCCAGCAGCTTAGTCGCTCCCCTAGCGGGAGGGTACACAGATACGCAGTATTTT
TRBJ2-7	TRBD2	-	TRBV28	CASSPGTSGSFRTSYEQYF	TGTGCCAGCAGCCCGGGGACTAGCGGGAGTTTCCGCACATCCTACGAGCAGTACTTC
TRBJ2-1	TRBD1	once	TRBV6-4	CASSDSWGQGSGEQFF	TGTGCCAGCAGTGACTCGTGGGGACAGGGGTCTGGGGAGCAGTTCTTC
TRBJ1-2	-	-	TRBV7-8	CASSLQGGYYGYTF	TGTGCCAGCAGCTTACAAGGAGGTTACTATGGCTACACCTTC
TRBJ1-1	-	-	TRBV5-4	CASSLIEGSGTEAFF	TGTGCCAGCAGCTTGATTGAAGGCAGTGGCACTGAAGCTTTCTTT
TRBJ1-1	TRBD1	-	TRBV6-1	CASSEVGQTEAFF	TGTGCCAGCAGTGAAGTGGGACAGACTGAAGCTTTCTTT
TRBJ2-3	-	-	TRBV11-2	CASSLDSYYSTDTQYF	TGTGCCAGCAGCCTCGACAGTTACTATAGCACAGATACGCAGTATTTT
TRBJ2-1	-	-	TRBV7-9	CASSSVDTHNEQFF	TGTGCCAGCAGCTCAGTGGACACGCACAATGAGCAGTTCTTC
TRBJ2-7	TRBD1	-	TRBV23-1	CASSLRTGGFDEQYF	TGCGCCAGCAGCTTACGGACAGGGGGCTTCGACGAGCAGTACTTC
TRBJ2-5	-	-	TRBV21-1	CASSKGTEYQETQYF	TGTGCCAGCAGCAAAGGGACAGAGTACCAAGAGACCCAGTACTTC
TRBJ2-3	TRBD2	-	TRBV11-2	CASSLWAGEAQYF	TGTGCCAGCAGCTTATGGGCGGGAGAGGCGCAGTATTTT